These 10 T cell receptor beta chains were all obtained from the same sample, sequenced in a study of blood T cells in healthy people across ages. Together with a sample-barcoded 5' primer, a J-beta primer mix was included in a second PCR lasting about 6 to 11 cycles. TCRdb reprocessed the 5' RACE reads via MiXCR and lists one record per CDR3 protein. Seen here are hundreds of thousands of distinct CDR3 sequences, about three fifths observed once, and the top ten hold 20% to 25%. The sample comprised blood. The receptors derive from a man aged 30 to 45 in good health.

This clonotype has just a few counts. The DNA of the CDR3 is TGCAGTGCTAGAGGAGCTAGCGGGAGAATAACCCAGTACTTC. Protein: CSARGASGRITQYF. The gene calls are TRBV20-1 and TRBJ2-5, with TRBD2 identical over 10 bases. Germline V CDR1 and CDR2: DFQATT, SNEGSKA (reference sequence). The ends lost 1 base at V and 8 bases at J; junction bases unmatched: 7. CDR3 length: 14 residues.

The rearrangement uses TRBV20-1 and TRBJ2-7; D uncertain. From germline, CDR1 is DFQATT and CDR2 SNEGSKA (reference sequence). Trimming shortened V by 5 bases and J by 3 bases, and 14 bases separated the two germline ends. The length of the CDR3 is 13 residues. The CDR3 DNA sequence: TGCAGTGCTGATTCGGACGATTTCTACGAGCAGTACTTC. Protein: CSADSDDFYEQYF.

This chain connects TRBV9 to TRBJ2-1; tentative D call: TRBD1 (6 bases). The CDR3 has 15 amino acids. Germline lookup yields CDR1 SGDLS and CDR2 YYNGEE. V lost 3 bases and J lost 8, with 18 bases in between. The CDR3 loop reads CASSAQVYRADEQFF. DNA for the CDR3: TGTGCCAGCAGCGCGCAGGTTTACAGGGCCGATGAGCAGTTCTTC.

This clonotype was seen a handful of times. The genes are TRBV29-1 and TRBJ2-3; D gene ambiguous. Germline V gene lookup returns CDR1 SQVTM and CDR2 ANQGSEA. The CDR3 extends over 12 amino acids. Trimming removed 3 bases from V and 6 bases from J, with 10 bases in between. Here the CDR3 DNA reads TGCAGCGTTGATGAGGCCGGGGATACGCAGTATTTT. Its protein product is CSVDEAGDTQYF.

At least ten counts were recorded for this clonotype. CDR3: CSATSRSSYEQYF. For the CDR3, the DNA is TGCAGTGCCACATCCAGGAGCTCCTACGAGCAGTACTTC. The rearrangement uses TRBV20-1 and TRBJ2-7; unclear D gene. Per germline, CDR1 DFQATT and CDR2 SNEGSKA (reference sequence). The CDR3 is 13 amino acids. V was pared by 6 bases and J by 0 bases, with 12 bases between.

The table lists this clonotype with a few counts. The gene calls are TRBV7-9 and TRBJ1-5, with TRBD1 as a possible D gene (5 bases). The CDR3 covers 18 residues. Germline CDR1 is SEHNR and CDR2 is FQNEAQ (reference sequence). The V end was cut by 1 base, the J end by 0 bases, with 16 bases between. CDR3 protein: CASSLVRGPNYSNQPQHF. The DNA for the CDR3 is TGTGCCAGCAGCTTAGTGCGGGGCCCCAATTATAGCAATCAGCCCCAGCATTTT.

The rearrangement links TRBV7-2 to TRBJ2-4, with TRBD2 matching over 9 bases. The end of the DNA aligns better with TRBJ2-7, so the J call may be wrong. The CDR3 loop spans 16 amino acids. Germline CDR1 SGHTA, CDR2 FQGNSA. Written as DNA, the CDR3 is TGTGCCAGCAGCTTCGCTTCTAGCGGGACCACCTACGAGCAGTACTTC. Translation: CASSFASSGTTYEQYF.

This clonotype was counted a single time. This chain uses TRBV29-1 with TRBJ2-7; tentative D call: TRBD2 (6 bases). This CDR3 has 11 amino acids. CDR1 is SQVTM, CDR2 ANQGSEA, per germline. Between the trimmed V and J ends, which lost 7 bases and 3 bases, there was a span of 10 bases. The CDR3 sequence is CSGVGGYEQYF. CDR3 coding DNA: TGCAGCGGTGTCGGGGGCTACGAGCAGTACTTC.

This sequence joins TRBV29-1 and TRBJ2-5; D possibly corresponds to TRBD2 (5 bases). The V gene's germline CDR1 is SQVTM and CDR2 ANQGSEA. CDR3 length: 15 residues. Trimming removed 0 bases from V and 0 bases from J, with 11 bases in between. In DNA form, the CDR3 reads TGCAGCGTTGAAGATGTCACGGGAAACCAAGAGACCCAGTACTTC. This translates into CSVEDVTGNQETQYF.

The V call is TRBV14, the J call TRBJ1-2; D ambiguous. This CDR3 has 13 residues. Germline CDR1 reads SGHDN; CDR2 reads FVKESK. Trimming removed 5 bases from V and 12 bases from J, with 19 bases in between. CDR3 coding DNA: TGTGCCAGCAGCGGAGGAGGGTGGAGATACCACACCTTC. Translation gives CASSGGGWRYHTF.